This T cell receptor beta chain comes out of a study of T cell responses to AZD1222 COVID-19 vaccine. The CDR3 has 11 residues. The V end was cut by 3 bases, the J end by 13 bases, with 12 bases between. From germline, CDR1 is WNHNN and CDR2 SYGVQD (reference sequence). Repertoires were generated with immunoSEQ multiplex PCR, while TCRdb's copy carries only in-frame clones and drops some. The sample has about 150,000 clones; roughly 90% are singletons. On this clone itself: What it binds is unknown.

Findings and limits, study-wide: Donors were chiefly white British, with a greater number of females, and clonal diversity was perhaps underestimated.

The source was peripheral blood, collected on day 0 of AZD1222 vaccination. The TCR was taken from an adult in good health. This chain joins TRBV10-1 and TRBJ2-5; D may be TRBD1 or TRBD2 (6 bases each). In DNA, the CDR3 is TGCGCCAGCAGTGATGGGGGGCGCTGGTACTTC. Protein: CASSDGGRWYF.